One sample yielded the 30 T cell receptor beta chains listed below, sequenced in a study of shared clonotypes between healthy human individuals. Assay used: immunoSEQ multiplex PCR; TCRdb lists only in-frame clones, some missing. The sample includes around 700,000 clones, 92% of them seen just once. CD45RO negativity and positive selection for CCR7 defined naive CD8 cells, a population that excluded terminally differentiated effector memory CD45RA+ cells. The sample was naive CD8+ T cells sorted from blood. The receptors derive from a man aged 30 to 39 in good health.

This chain connects TRBV7-9 to TRBJ2-5; weak D call: TRBD1 (5 bases). V shed 5 bases and J shed 0 bases, with 10 bases lying between them. Germline-derived CDR1 and CDR2 are SEHNR and FQNEAQ (reference sequence). The CDR3 is made up of 14 amino acids. The CDR3, as DNA: TGTGCCAGCAGCACCCCGACAGACCAAGAGACCCAGTACTTC. Its translation is CASSTPTDQETQYF.

The rearrangement links TRBV2 to TRBJ1-5; 8 nucleotides agree with TRBD1. Unmatched junction bases numbered 5, after V lost 6 bases and J lost 1 base. There are 15 residues in the CDR3. From germline, CDR1 is SNHLY and CDR2 FYNNEI. The CDR3 sequence: CASRGTGGSNQPQHF. As DNA, the CDR3 is TGTGCCAGCAGGGGAACAGGGGGGAGCAATCAGCCCCAGCATTTT. Variable domain in full (rest from reference TRBV2 and TRBJ1-5): EPEVTQTPSHQVTQMGQEVILRCVPISNHLYFYWYRQILGQKVEFLVSFYNNEISEKSEIFDDQFSVERPDGSNFTLKIRSTKLEDSAMYFCASRGTGGSNQPQHFGDGTRLSIL.

This chain links TRBV7-9 with TRBJ2-2; D ambiguous. The V gene lost 4 bases and the J gene lost 4 bases, with 16 bases spanning the gap. The CDR3 sequence is 16 residues long. Germline V gives CDR1 SEHNR, CDR2 FQNEAQ (reference sequence). The CDR3 here is CASSSNVGVSTGELFF. CDR3 coding DNA: TGTGCCAGCAGCTCTAACGTTGGAGTCAGCACCGGGGAGCTGTTTTTT. Complete variable domain (other parts from reference TRBV7-9 and TRBJ2-2): DTGVSQNPRHKITKRGQNVTFRCDPISEHNRLYWYRQTLGQGPEFLTYFQNEAQLEKSRLLSDRFSAERPKGSFSTLEIQRTEQGDSAMYLCASSSNVGVSTGELFFGEGSRLTVL.

The V call is TRBV4-3, the J call TRBJ1-2; 7 bases are a match to TRBD1. V shed 0 bases and J 4 bases; nucleotides not matched to a gene: 11. The CDR3 is 17 amino acids. Germline CDR1 is LGHNA and CDR2 is YSLEER. In DNA, the CDR3 is TGCGCCAGCAGCCAAGAATGGGAAGGGGGCGCCTTCTATGGCTACACCTTC. Its translation is CASSQEWEGGAFYGYTF.

The chain employs TRBV5-1 and TRBJ2-3; 12 bases agree with TRBD2. Germline-derived CDR1 and CDR2 are SGHRS and YFSETQ. J lost 2 bases, V lost 4 bases, and 5 bases had no gene match. There are 16 residues in the CDR3. CDR3 nucleotides: TGCGCCAGCAGCCCCGGACTAGCGGGAAACACAGATACGCAGTATTTT. Translation: CASSPGLAGNTDTQYF.

This clone has only one observation. The genes are TRBV7-6 and TRBJ2-1, with 8 bases lining up with TRBD1. In germline, CDR1 is SGHVS, CDR2 FNYEAQ. The junction had 11 bases not matched to a gene; V was cut back by 6 bases and J by 1 base. This CDR3 spans 17 amino acids. CDR3 sequence (DNA): TGTGCCAGCAGGCCCTGGGCCCGACAGGGGTCCTACAATGAGCAGTTCTTC. It yields the protein CASRPWARQGSYNEQFF.

The rearrangement links TRBV27 to TRBJ1-1, with a possible D match to TRBD1 (6 bases). The CDR3 totals 12 residues. Per germline, CDR1 MNHEY and CDR2 SMNVEV (reference sequence). Trimming removed 8 bases at V and 4 bases at J, with 11 bases between. DNA of the CDR3: TGTGCCAGCGGTGACAGGCCCACTGAAGCTTTCTTT. It codes for CASGDRPTEAFF.

This sequence joins TRBV5-1 and TRBJ1-1; 12 bases are shared with TRBD1. The length of the CDR3 is 16 residues. Germline V gives CDR1 SGHRS, CDR2 YFSETQ. The J segment lost 6 bases and the V segment lost 3 bases, leaving 9 bases of the junction unmatched. The CDR3 here is CASSSMGDRGLAEAFF. Written as DNA, the CDR3 is TGCGCCAGCAGCTCCATGGGGGACAGGGGGCTGGCTGAAGCTTTCTTT.

CDR3 protein: CSVVGLADFGSYNEQFF. In DNA form, the CDR3 reads TGCAGCGTCGTCGGACTAGCGGATTTCGGCTCCTACAATGAGCAGTTCTTC. V usage is TRBV29-1 and J usage is TRBJ2-1, with 10 bases identical to TRBD2. Germline V gene sequence: CDR1 SQVTM, CDR2 ANQGSEA. CDR3 length: 17 amino acids. V lost 6 bases, J lost 0 bases, and 11 bases stayed unmatched.

This clone is a singleton in its sample. CDR3 in amino acids: CASSLWLAGGNEQYF. The CDR3 bases are TGTGCCAGCAGCTTGTGGCTAGCCGGCGGAAACGAGCAGTACTTC. The gene calls are TRBV5-5 and TRBJ2-7; weak D call: TRBD2 (5 bases). The germline V gene has CDR1 SGHKS and CDR2 YYEKEE (reference sequence). Trimming stripped 1 base from V and 5 bases from J, with 16 bases between. CDR3 length: 15 amino acids.

In this sample, this clone turned up once. The chain links TRBV5-8 to TRBJ2-7, with D possibly being TRBD2 (6 bases). The germline CDR1 and CDR2 sequences are SGHTS and YDEGEE. The V end was cut by 4 bases, the J end by 4 bases, with 21 bases between. The CDR3 is 16 amino acids. The DNA for the CDR3 is TGTGCCAGCAGCCACTTGTTGGAGGGAGCCGGGTACGAGCAGTACTTC. It codes for CASSHLLEGAGYEQYF.

J is TRBJ2-7 and V is TRBV29-1; 8 bases match TRBD1. The germline V gene has CDR1 SQVTM and CDR2 ANQGSEA. V gave up 7 bases and J gave up 4 bases; unmatched junction bases: 9. This CDR3 comprises 13 residues. The CDR3 bases are TGCAGCGGGACCGGGACAGGTCATTACGAGCAGTACTTC. This encodes CSGTGTGHYEQYF.

The chain has TRBV10-3 and TRBJ1-2; TRBD1 is a possible D gene (5 bases). The CDR3 contains 14 residues. Per the germline V gene, CDR1 is ENHRY and CDR2 is SYGVKD. The ends were cut back, 7 bases at V and 0 bases at J, with 12 bases in the middle. The CDR3 loop is CAIMGDEANYGYTF. The CDR3 bases are TGTGCCATCATGGGGGACGAAGCTAACTATGGCTACACCTTC.

This clone was picked up a small number of times. The genes are TRBV9 and TRBJ1-3; D remains ambiguous. Germline CDR1 and CDR2: SGDLS and YYNGEE. Trimming left V 4 bases short and J 4 bases short, with 3 bases between. This CDR3 has 11 amino acids. The CDR3 protein is CASSYGNTIYF. The DNA for the CDR3 is TGTGCCAGCAGCTACGGAAACACCATATATTTT.

The table lists this clone with a count of one. This chain joins TRBV6-5 and TRBJ2-5; tentative D call: TRBD1 (6 bases). Deletions cut 3 bases from V and 5 bases from J, with 13 bases between. Germline V CDR1 and CDR2: MNHEY, SVGAGI. This CDR3 has 14 amino acids. CDR3 region: CASSYGGRVETQYF. The CDR3 region has the DNA TGTGCCAGCAGTTATGGGGGCAGGGTCGAGACCCAGTACTTC.

The V gene is TRBV2, the J gene TRBJ2-1; 9 positions agree with TRBD2. Germline CDR1 and CDR2: SNHLY and FYNNEI. With V trimmed by 6 bases and J by 8 bases, 14 bases remained unmatched. CDR3 size: 16 residues. The CDR3 DNA reads TGTGCCAGCAGCGCCTCGGCTAGCGGGATTAGGCATGAGCAGTTCTTC. Translation: CASSASASGIRHEQFF.

The chain is built from TRBV9 and TRBJ2-3, with 12 bases aligning to TRBD2. With V trimmed by 3 bases and J by 2 bases, 4 bases remained unmatched. The CDR3 is 16 residues long. Germline V lookup: CDR1 SGDLS, CDR2 YYNGEE. The CDR3 DNA sequence: TGTGCCAGCAGCGAGGGACTAGCGGGCTACACAGATACGCAGTATTTT. Amino acid sequence: CASSEGLAGYTDTQYF.

Remarks on this clone: Being one base from a much bigger clone, this may be a read error. This specimen includes other DNA sequences encoding the same CDR3. This chain uses TRBV28 with TRBJ2-7; either TRBD1 or TRBD2 may fit D (5 bases each). This CDR3 is 12 amino acids long. The germline V gene encodes CDR1 MDHEN and CDR2 SYDVKM. Trimming pared 6 bases from V and 3 bases from J, leaving 9 bases between. The CDR3, as DNA: TGTGCCAGCAGCCGGGACGGCTACGAGCAGTACTTC. As protein: CASSRDGYEQYF.

The chain joins TRBV6-5 to TRBJ1-3; 7 bases fit TRBD1. Germline CDR1 reads MNHEY; CDR2 reads SVGAGI. This CDR3 is built from 15 residues. V dropped 2 bases and J dropped 2; count of bases not matched to a gene: 3. The chain's CDR3 is CASSYETGPGNTIYF. For the CDR3, the DNA is TGTGCCAGCAGTTACGAGACAGGGCCTGGAAACACCATATATTTT.

The chain recombines TRBV7-8 with TRBJ1-5; 8 bases match TRBD1. Germline V gives CDR1 SGHVS, CDR2 FQNEAQ. The V gene end was trimmed by 2 bases and the J gene end by 2 bases; junction bases not matched to a gene: 8. The CDR3 spans 17 residues. DNA of the CDR3: TGTGCCAGCAGCTTACAGGGGGCGCGGGGCGGCAATCAGCCCCAGCATTTT. Translation gives CASSLQGARGGNQPQHF.

This chain uses TRBV5-3 with TRBJ2-7; 8 nucleotides match TRBD1. TRBV5-3 belongs to the ORF category, with a function that is uncertain. The CDR3 sequence is 17 residues long. Losses at the gene ends were 3 bases for V and 2 bases for J; bases not matched to a gene: 13. The CDR3 here is CARSWNPGQALTYEQYF. In DNA form, the CDR3 reads TGTGCCAGAAGCTGGAACCCGGGACAGGCCTTAACCTACGAGCAGTACTTC.

The V call is TRBV18, the J call TRBJ1-5, with 7 bases that match TRBD1. Germline V CDR1 and CDR2: KGHSH, LQKENI. Unmatched junction bases numbered 7, after V lost 5 bases and J lost 3 bases. The CDR3 covers 15 residues. CDR3 bases: TGTGCCAGCTCATCAGACAGGGCCACCAATCAGCCCCAGCATTTT. Protein sequence: CASSSDRATNQPQHF.

The rearrangement links TRBV28 to TRBJ2-5; 10 nucleotides agree with TRBD2. The CDR3 is 16 amino acids. The V and J ends lost 4 bases and 5 bases, in that order; junction bases with no gene match: 10. The V gene's germline CDR1 is MDHEN and CDR2 SYDVKM. The CDR3 DNA sequence: TGTGCCAGCAGTTCAACTACGGGACTAGCGTTGGAGACCCAGTACTTC. It yields the protein CASSSTTGLALETQYF.

The rearrangement links TRBV7-6 to TRBJ2-7; 9 bases are a match to TRBD1. The germline V gene encodes CDR1 SGHVS and CDR2 FNYEAQ. CDR3 length: 16 residues. V shed 0 bases and J 5 bases; nucleotides not matched to a gene: 8. The CDR3 reads CASSLASGQGYHEQYF. CDR3 DNA: TGTGCCAGCAGCTTAGCTTCAGGACAGGGGTACCACGAGCAGTACTTC.

This clone has at least ten counts. This chain links TRBV30 with TRBJ2-1, with 11 bases aligning to TRBD2. Germline V lookup: CDR1 GTSNPN, CDR2 SVGIG (reference sequence). The V and J ends lost 1 base and 0 bases, in that order; junction bases with no gene match: 11. The CDR3 extends over 19 amino acids. CDR3 loop: CAWSAWTSGLRSSYNEQFF. CDR3 DNA sequence: TGTGCCTGGAGTGCCTGGACTAGCGGGCTACGGAGCTCCTACAATGAGCAGTTCTTC.

The V call is TRBV7-2, the J call TRBJ2-7; 8 bases agree with TRBD2. Germline V gene sequence: CDR1 SGHTA, CDR2 FQGNSA. The CDR3 sequence is 16 residues long. The V and J ends lost 2 bases and 2 bases, in that order; junction bases with no gene match: 8. The CDR3 sequence is CASSLWVGRAAYEQYF. The CDR3 bases are TGTGCCAGCAGCTTATGGGTCGGGAGGGCTGCCTACGAGCAGTACTTC.

The J gene is TRBJ1-1, the V gene TRBV5-1; 9 bases fit TRBD1. This CDR3 comprises 14 residues. With V trimmed by 1 base and J by 6 bases, 4 bases remained unmatched. The V gene's germline CDR1 is SGHRS and CDR2 YFSETQ. Written as DNA, the CDR3 is TGCGCCAGCAGCTTGACAACAGGGGGCTCTGAAGCTTTCTTT. Its translation: CASSLTTGGSEAFF.

The chain combines TRBV7-2 with TRBJ2-7; a weak D match, TRBD2 (6 bases). Trimming left V 1 base short and J 0 bases short, with 13 bases between. The germline V gene encodes CDR1 SGHTA and CDR2 FQGNSA. The CDR3 consists of 16 residues. The CDR3 loop reads CASSLDRDLSSYEQYF. DNA of the CDR3: TGTGCCAGCAGCTTAGATCGGGACTTGAGCTCCTACGAGCAGTACTTC.

The chain couples TRBV25-1 to TRBJ2-1, with 11 bases aligning to TRBD1. The CDR3 has 16 residues. V was clipped by 4 bases and J by 3 bases; unmatched bases: 5. Germline V gene data show CDR1 as MGHDK and CDR2 as SYGVNS. In DNA, the CDR3 is TGTGCCAGCAGTGGGGGGACAGGGGGTCTCTACAATGAGCAGTTCTTC. It yields the protein CASSGGTGGLYNEQFF.

The rearrangement uses TRBV10-3 and TRBJ2-3; 12 nucleotides match TRBD1. The V gene end was trimmed by 8 bases and the J gene end by 4 bases; junction bases not matched to a gene: 4. This CDR3 is built from 14 residues. Germline V lookup: CDR1 ENHRY, CDR2 SYGVKD. The CDR3 region is CAISGTGGPDTQYF. As DNA, the CDR3 is TGTGCCATCTCCGGGACAGGGGGCCCAGATACGCAGTATTTT.